A selection of T cell receptor beta chains follows, all from one sample in a study of Ad26.COV2.S vaccination and SARS-CoV-2 variants. Generated by immunoSEQ multiplex PCR, the TCRdb table keeps only in-frame clones and is missing some. The table includes 300,000 to 350,000 clones, about 88% detected once. The sample here was peripheral blood, taken in a trial of Ad26.COV2.S vaccine versus placebo. Receptors were obtained from a person between 18 and 60 years old who received the Ad26.COV2.S COVID-19 vaccine or a placebo. Each CDR3 is given with its conserved first and last residue. Fields, in order: CDR3 DNA, CDR3 protein, J gene, clone size, V gene, D gene. The D gene is left open where the match is weak. Clone sizes are given selectively: once, few, many, or a class where the clone is expanded.

TGTGCCAGCAGTTTCGCTAGCGGGAGGGCCTACGAGCAGTACTTC | CASSFASGRAYEQYF | TRBJ2-7 | - | TRBV6-5 | TRBD2
TGTGCCACCAGCAGAGATAGGACTAGATCGGGGGAGCAGTACTTC | CATSRDRTRSGEQYF | TRBJ2-7 | - | TRBV15 | TRBD2
TGTGCCAGTAGTATGAACAGGGGTACTGAAGCTTTCTTT | CASSMNRGTEAFF | TRBJ1-1 | - | TRBV19 | TRBD1
TGTGCCAGTAGTTCAGGGGGCGGCATCTCGACCGTTTTTTATGGCTACACCTTC | CASSSGGGISTVFYGYTF | TRBJ1-2 | - | TRBV19 | TRBD1
TGTGCCAGCAGGTCACGCCCAGGAGGAGCGGAGCAGAATGAGCAGTTCTTC | CASRSRPGGAEQNEQFF | TRBJ2-1 | - | TRBV7-9 | -
TGCGCCAGCAGCCAAGACAGGGGGCTGGGTGCTGAAGCTTTCTTT | CASSQDRGLGAEAFF | TRBJ1-1 | - | TRBV4-3 | TRBD1
TGTGCCAGCAGTACCCGTAGCGGGAGAGGGGGGAACATTCAGTACTTC | CASSTRSGRGGNIQYF | TRBJ2-4 | - | TRBV28 | TRBD2
TGTGCCAGCAGTGAATCCCCTAGCGGGAGGGAGTTCTTC | CASSESPSGREFF | TRBJ2-1 | - | TRBV25-1 | TRBD2
TGTGCCAGCAGTGAATCTGACAGGGCTCAGCCCCAGCATTTT | CASSESDRAQPQHF | TRBJ1-5 | - | TRBV2 | TRBD1
TGTGCCAGCAGCTTGGGGACCGCGCCGGGCGGGGAGCTGTTTTTT | CASSLGTAPGGELFF | TRBJ2-2 | - | TRBV5-5 | -
TGTGCCAGCAGTTTTTCAGGACAGGGGGCTTCAGTCTATGGCTACACCTTC | CASSFSGQGASVYGYTF | TRBJ1-2 | - | TRBV27 | TRBD1
TGTGCCAGCAGCACCTACCCGGGACTCAGGGGCCCCGTAGAGTACTTC | CASSTYPGLRGPVEYF | TRBJ2-7 | - | TRBV5-6 | -
TGTGCCAGCAGTTCCCCCAGGGTCTTTTCTAACTATGGCTACACCTTC | CASSSPRVFSNYGYTF | TRBJ1-2 | - | TRBV28 | -
TGTGCCAGTAGCCTACTAGCGGGGGCGAACTACAATGAGCAGTTCTTC | CASSLLAGANYNEQFF | TRBJ2-1 | - | TRBV19 | TRBD2
TGCAGCGTTGAAGGGACAGGGCGTTCAGATACGCAGTATTTT | CSVEGTGRSDTQYF | TRBJ2-3 | - | TRBV29-1 | TRBD1
TGTGCCAGTAGTGTCCCAAATGCGGGGTATGGCTACACCTTC | CASSVPNAGYGYTF | TRBJ1-2 | once | TRBV19 | -
TGTGCCAGCAGCCCCCTCGGACTAGCGGGACTCACAGATACGCAGTATTTT | CASSPLGLAGLTDTQYF | TRBJ2-3 | once | TRBV9 | TRBD2
TGTGCCAGCAGAAGCCTAACAGGGATCGTCTATGGCTACACCTTC | CASRSLTGIVYGYTF | TRBJ1-2 | - | TRBV28 | -
TGTGCCAGCAGCCAATTCGTGGGGGGGGAAGCGAACACCGGGGAGCTGTTTTTT | CASSQFVGGEANTGELFF | TRBJ2-2 | - | TRBV4-2 | TRBD2
TGCGCCAGCAGGCTTACTAGCGGGAGCTCCTACGAGCAGTACTTC | CASRLTSGSSYEQYF | TRBJ2-7 | few | TRBV4-1 | TRBD2
TGCAGTGCTAGTAGCTCGGGACTACAAAGCGGAACTAGCACAGATACGCAGTATTTT | CSASSSGLQSGTSTDTQYF | TRBJ2-3 | - | TRBV20-1 | TRBD2
TGTGCCAGCCGGCCCGCCTGGGAGGACACTGAAGCTTTCTTT | CASRPAWEDTEAFF | TRBJ1-1 | - | TRBV28 | -
TGTGCCAGCAGCCAAAACTGGGTGAACACTGAAGCTTTCTTT | CASSQNWVNTEAFF | TRBJ1-1 | once | TRBV7-2 | -
TGTGCCAGCAAACTAGACAGGGCGGAACACAATGAGCAGTTCTTC | CASKLDRAEHNEQFF | TRBJ2-1 | - | TRBV7-2 | TRBD1
TGTGCCACCCAGAATCTGGAGGGGGCGGTCTACAATGAGCAGTTCTTC | CATQNLEGAVYNEQFF | TRBJ2-1 | once | TRBV19 | -
TGTGCCAGCAGCTTACCTCAGTCGGGGGGGTTTAACACCGGGGAGCTGTTTTTT | CASSLPQSGGFNTGELFF | TRBJ2-2 | - | TRBV7-3 | TRBD2
TGTGCCAGCAGCCCGCGGGACAGGGTTCGTGCCTATGGCTACACCTTC | CASSPRDRVRAYGYTF | TRBJ1-2 | - | TRBV9 | TRBD1
TGTGCCAGCAGTTTAGTGGACAGGGGCTACGAGCAGTACTTC | CASSLVDRGYEQYF | TRBJ2-7 | - | TRBV28 | TRBD1
TGTGCCAGCAGCATGGACGGACTAGCGATGAATGAGCAGTTCTTC | CASSMDGLAMNEQFF | TRBJ2-1 | - | TRBV7-8 | TRBD2
TGCAGTGCTAGTGACAGCTACTCCTACGAGCAGTACTTC | CSASDSYSYEQYF | TRBJ2-7 | - | TRBV20-1 | -
TGCAGCGTTGTGTTCGACAGCACAGATACGCAGTATTTT | CSVVFDSTDTQYF | TRBJ2-3 | - | TRBV29-1 | -
TGTGCCAGCAGGGACAGGGCCTACAATGAGCAGTTCTTC | CASRDRAYNEQFF | TRBJ2-1 | - | TRBV19 | TRBD1
TGCGCCAGCAGCCCGGACAGGGAAGGCACCGGGGAGCTGTTTTTT | CASSPDREGTGELFF | TRBJ2-2 | - | TRBV4-3 | TRBD1
TGTGCCAGCAGCTTGGGTAGATTAATCGGCTACGAGCAGTACTTC | CASSLGRLIGYEQYF | TRBJ2-7 | - | TRBV7-3 | -
TGTGCCAGCAGTACACCTAGCGGGCGGACCAATGAGCAGTTCTTC | CASSTPSGRTNEQFF | TRBJ2-1 | - | TRBV6-2/TRBV6-3 | TRBD2